This is a list of T cell receptor beta chains from one sample in a study of T cells in Graves' hyperthyroidism and ophthalmopathy. TCRdb itself ran the multiplex PCR reads through MiXCR, one entry per CDR3 protein. The sample includes about 420,000 distinct CDR3 sequences, around 16% of them seen just once. The specimen was blood. The receptors were sampled from a woman under 30 with Graves' hyperthyroidism. Both conserved end residues are part of each CDR3. The D gene is left open where the match is weak. Expanded clones get a size class; other rows say once, few or many, or leave the size out.

cdr3_nt cdr3_aa j_call cdr3_length v_call clone_size d_call
TGCAGTGTTTCCGCAGGGAATCAGCCCCAGCATTTT CSVSAGNQPQHF TRBJ1-5 12 TRBV20-1 few -
TGTGCCAGCAGGGAGAGTGGGGAGTCACTCCTCCACTTT CASRESGESLLHF TRBJ1-6 13 TRBV2 - -
TGTGCCAGCAGCTTACAGGGGTCGGGAAGTCACGAGCAGTACTTC CASSLQGSGSHEQYF TRBJ2-7 15 TRBV7-2 many -
TGTGCCAGCAGATTTGGGGGTAGGAACACTGAAGCTTTCTTT CASRFGGRNTEAFF TRBJ1-1 14 TRBV11-2 many -
TGCAGCGTTGATGACCCCAATAACTATGGCTACACCTTC CSVDDPNNYGYTF TRBJ1-2 13 TRBV29-1 - -
TGTGCCAGCAGTGAAGCCAGCGGGAGGGTCATCGCGCAGTATTTT CASSEASGRVIAQYF TRBJ2-3 15 TRBV2 many TRBD2
TGTGCTAGTGGTTTGGCCGGCCTTGGCTATGGCTACACCTTC CASGLAGLGYGYTF TRBJ1-2 14 TRBV12-5 many -
TGTGCCAGCAGCGGGACACGGAGGGGCTACACCTTC CASSGTRRGYTF TRBJ1-2 12 TRBV12-3/TRBV12-4 - -
TGTGCCAGCACCCTTATGGGCACGAGAGGGTATGGCTACACCTTC CASTLMGTRGYGYTF TRBJ1-2 15 TRBV11-2 many -
TGCAGTGCTAGTTACGCGCCGGTTAATGAAGCTTTCTTT CSASYAPVNEAFF TRBJ1-1 13 TRBV20-1 - -
TGCGCCAGCACCCTGGCAGGGGAGTATGGCTACACCTTC CASTLAGEYGYTF TRBJ1-2 13 TRBV5-1 few -
TGCAGTATAGCGGGGGGGCCGGTAGGAATAAACATTCAGTACTTC CSIAGGPVGINIQYF TRBJ2-4 15 TRBV20-1 - TRBD2
TGTGCCAGCAGCTTAATCGCTAGTTGGGGGGCCCCTGGCACGCAGTATTTT CASSLIASWGAPGTQYF TRBJ2-3 17 TRBV7-2 many -
TGCAGTGCGGGAAAGACAGCCAATCAGCCCCAGCATTTT CSAGKTANQPQHF TRBJ1-5 13 TRBV20-1 many -
TGTGCCAGCAGTTTATCCTATTACTCCTACAATGAGCAGTTCTTC CASSLSYYSYNEQFF TRBJ2-1 15 TRBV27 many -
TGTGCCAGCAGTGGGGGAACGAACACCGGGGAGCTGTTTTTT CASSGGTNTGELFF TRBJ2-2 14 TRBV6-1 - -
TGTGCCAGCAGCTTGGGGGGCAGCGGAGGCCACAATGAGCAGTTCTTC CASSLGGSGGHNEQFF TRBJ2-1 16 TRBV7-9 many -
TGTGCCAGTAGTATATGGCTAAATGGCCTGGAGACCCAGTACTTC CASSIWLNGLETQYF TRBJ2-5 15 TRBV19 - -
TGTGCCAGCAGCCAAGAAAAAAAGCGGAACACCGGGGAGCTGTTTTTT CASSQEKKRNTGELFF TRBJ2-2 16 TRBV3-1 - -
TGCGCCAGCAGCCGAACCCGGGAGAACTACGAGCAGTACTTC CASSRTRENYEQYF TRBJ2-7 14 TRBV4-3 - -
TGTGCCAGCAGTTCCCCCGGGACAGGGGTTGAAAAACTGTTTTTT CASSSPGTGVEKLFF TRBJ1-4 15 TRBV12-3/TRBV12-4 many TRBD1
TGTGCCAGCAGACCGAGACTAGCGGGGGGGACGCAGTATTTT CASRPRLAGGTQYF TRBJ2-3 14 TRBV7-2 - TRBD2
TGTGCCAGCAGCCAAGTCTCCAGTGAAGCTTTCTTT CASSQVSSEAFF TRBJ1-1 12 TRBV3-1 - -
TGTGCCAGCAGCAATCGGGGCGCGTCGCAGTATTTT CASSNRGASQYF TRBJ2-3 12 TRBV7-9 many -
TGTGCCAGCAGTTACTCTGGGACAGCTTACGAGCAGTACTTC CASSYSGTAYEQYF TRBJ2-7 14 TRBV6-5 - TRBD1
TGCAGTGCTCACGGGGGGGTCGGCATCTACGAGCAGTACTTC CSAHGGVGIYEQYF TRBJ2-7 14 TRBV20-1 - TRBD2
TGTGCCAGCCTTAAGGGACAGGGGGGAACTGAAGCTTTCTTT CASLKGQGGTEAFF TRBJ1-1 14 TRBV10-3 - TRBD1
TGTGCCAGCAGTTTAACCTCTTTTGGAGGCAAGTACCAAGAGACCCAGTACTTC CASSLTSFGGKYQETQYF TRBJ2-5 18 TRBV27 many -
TGCGCCAGCAGCTTGGATCTAGCGGGAGGCAATGAGCAGTTCTTC CASSLDLAGGNEQFF TRBJ2-1 15 TRBV5-1 many TRBD2
TGTGCCAGCTCCCCACGGGGTTCGGATGGCTACACCTTC CASSPRGSDGYTF TRBJ1-2 13 TRBV18 many -
TGTGCCAGCAGTTACCCCTTTGGGAGCCCTAACACTGAAGCTTTCTTT CASSYPFGSPNTEAFF TRBJ1-1 16 TRBV6-2/TRBV6-3 few -
TGTGCCAGCAGTCCAAAGTACCTGGGTGAGCAGTTCTTC CASSPKYLGEQFF TRBJ2-1 13 TRBV28 many -
TGTGCCAGCTCACCCACTGGGGGCTTCGAGCAGTACTTC CASSPTGGFEQYF TRBJ2-7 13 TRBV18 many -
TGTGCCAGCAGCCCAAGTTCCAGGACAGTCCGTCTTTCACCCCTCCACTTT CASSPSSRTVRLSPLHF TRBJ1-6 17 TRBV3-1 - -
TGTGCCAGCAGTTACTCGATTGCGGCTCTACCCCAGCATTTT CASSYSIAALPQHF TRBJ1-5 14 TRBV6-2/TRBV6-3 many -
TGCAGTGGGGAGGGAGTGGCGGATACGCAGTATTTT CSGEGVADTQYF TRBJ2-3 12 TRBV20-1 many TRBD2
TGTGCCAGCAGTGAATCCCAGGGTTGGGTCTCTGGAAACACCATATATTTT CASSESQGWVSGNTIYF TRBJ1-3 17 TRBV25-1 - -
TGTGCCAGCAGTCCCAGTCGAAGGGGGGAAAAACTGTTTTTT CASSPSRRGEKLFF TRBJ1-4 14 TRBV6-1 - -
TGTGCCAGCAGCTTAGCGAGGGATTGGAGGAACACTGAAGCTTTCTTT CASSLARDWRNTEAFF TRBJ1-1 16 TRBV7-9 - -
TGCAGTGCTAGAGACGTGTCCGCGCGGGGGGGCCTCGGTTTCCACACAGATACGCAGTATTTT CSARDVSARGGLGFHTDTQYF TRBJ2-3 21 TRBV20-1 many TRBD2
TGTGCCACCAGTGAGGTCGCTGGACAGGAGGTCCAGTACTTC CATSEVAGQEVQYF TRBJ2-5 14 TRBV24-1 many TRBD1
TGTGCCAGCAGCCTGGAAAACATTCAGTACTTC CASSLENIQYF TRBJ2-4 11 TRBV3-1 many -
TGTGCCAGCAGTTCCGGGACAGGGGGCCGGGGGCGTGAAGCTTTCTTT CASSSGTGGRGREAFF TRBJ1-1 16 TRBV6-1 many TRBD1
TGTGCCAGCAGCTTGGGCCCCGTGGGGACCGGGGAGCTGTTTTTT CASSLGPVGTGELFF TRBJ2-2 15 TRBV5-4 few -
TGTGCCACCAGCGGGGACAGGGCAGCGTCTGGAAACACCATATATTTT CATSGDRAASGNTIYF TRBJ1-3 16 TRBV15 - TRBD1
TGCGCCAGCAGCCCCACAGGGGGGAATTCACCCCTCCACTTT CASSPTGGNSPLHF TRBJ1-6 14 TRBV5-1 few TRBD1
TGCAGTGCTAGAGATGGATTGCGGCGGGCGCAGGGGTATAATTCACCCCTCCACTTT CSARDGLRRAQGYNSPLHF TRBJ1-6 19 TRBV20-1 - -
TGTGCCAGCAGCCAAGATGGGATAGCAGAAGAGACCCAGTACTTC CASSQDGIAEETQYF TRBJ2-5 15 TRBV3-1 many -